Shown below are 10 T cell receptor beta chains from a single sample sequenced in a study of CXCR3-negative and CXCR3-positive naive CD8 T cells. Points from the study as a whole: Naive cells with CXCR3 showed TRB CDR3s that were more hydrophobic than those in CXCR3-negative naive cells.

The libraries of TRB cDNA were constructed through 5' RACE using UMI labels. TCRdb re-analyzed the 5' RACE reads; it lists each CDR3 protein once, without DNA. Listed are about 150,000 distinct CDR3 sequences; 0.45% to 0.6% falls within the top ten. These receptors' targets are unknown. The sample was naive CXCR3+ CD8+ T cells from blood. Specified subset: CD45RO-CCR7+CD27+CD95- naive CD8+ T cells expressing CXCR3 (TNR3+). Source of these receptors: a human donor in good health. Some clones in this sample may be carry-over from other donors' samples.

V is TRBV5-1 and J is TRBJ1-2; TCRdb reports TRBD1, a call that lacks DNA to check it against. The CDR3 is 15 amino acids. From germline, CDR1 is SGHRS and CDR2 YFSETQ. The CDR3 reads CASSLDATGVYGYTF.

CDR3 in amino acids: CASSEELVTHEQYF. V and J are TRBV7-8 and TRBJ2-7. Germline V gene sequence: CDR1 SGHVS, CDR2 FQNEAQ. The CDR3 sequence is 14 residues long.

The chain is built from TRBV9 and TRBJ1-1; TCRdb's assignment of TRBD1 cannot be checked, as there is no DNA. The CDR3 is 13 amino acids. CDR1 and CDR2 from the germline V gene are SGDLS and YYNGEE. The CDR3 loop reads CASSEGAGTEAFF.

This chain uses TRBV4-1 with TRBJ2-7; lacking DNA, the TRBD2 call made by TCRdb goes unchecked. Germline CDR1 is MGHRA and CDR2 is YSYEKL. The CDR3 totals 16 residues. The CDR3 sequence: CASSQLSGTSAYEQYF.

The gene calls are TRBV28 and TRBJ1-1. The CDR3 contains 19 residues. Germline V CDR1 and CDR2: MDHEN, SYDVKM. The CDR3 is CASSFPPPASERMNTEAFF.

This chain joins TRBV4-2 and TRBJ2-1; the D call of TRBD2 rests on TCRdb alone, since no DNA is present to check it. Germline CDR1 reads LGHNA; CDR2 reads YNFKEQ. CDR3 length: 16 amino acids. The CDR3 loop is CASSQDLAGGGNEQFF.

The CDR3: CASSFLSGDGINYEQYF. The V and J genes are TRBV7-8 and TRBJ2-7; TCRdb reports TRBD1, a call that lacks DNA to check it against. This CDR3 is 17 amino acids long. Germline V CDR1 and CDR2: SGHVS, FQNEAQ.

The chain is built from TRBV19 and TRBJ2-1. This CDR3 is 13 amino acids long. CDR1 is LNHDA, CDR2 SQIVND, per germline (reference sequence). The CDR3 protein is CASSIIGVNEQFF. Filled out from reference TRBV19 and TRBJ2-1, the complete variable domain reads DGGITQSPKYLFRKEGQNVTLSCEQNLNHDAMYWYRQDPGQGLRLIYYSQIVNDFQKGDIAEGYSVSREKKESFPLTVTSAQKNPTAFYLCASSIIGVNEQFFGPGTRLTVL.

This rearrangement joins TRBV18 to TRBJ2-3. Germline loops: CDR1 KGHSH, CDR2 LQKENI. This CDR3 comprises 13 residues. CDR3 amino acids: CASSPDYTDTQYF.

V usage is TRBV5-1 and J usage is TRBJ1-5; the TCRdb D gene call, TRBD1, has no DNA to confirm it. Looked up from germline, CDR1 is SGHRS and CDR2 is YFSETQ. The length of the CDR3 is 17 residues. CDR3 region: CASSAEGGGNPYQPQHF.